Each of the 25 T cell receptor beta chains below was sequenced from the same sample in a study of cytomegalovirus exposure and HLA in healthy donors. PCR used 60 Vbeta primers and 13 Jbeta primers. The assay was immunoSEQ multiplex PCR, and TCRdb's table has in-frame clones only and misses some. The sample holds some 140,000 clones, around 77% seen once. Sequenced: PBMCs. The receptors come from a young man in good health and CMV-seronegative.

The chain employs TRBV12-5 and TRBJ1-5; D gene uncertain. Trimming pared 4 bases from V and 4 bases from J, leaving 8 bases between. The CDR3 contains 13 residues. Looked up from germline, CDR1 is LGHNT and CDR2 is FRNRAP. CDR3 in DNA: TGTGCTAGTGGTTGGGGAGTTAATCAGCCCCAGCATTTT. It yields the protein CASGWGVNQPQHF.

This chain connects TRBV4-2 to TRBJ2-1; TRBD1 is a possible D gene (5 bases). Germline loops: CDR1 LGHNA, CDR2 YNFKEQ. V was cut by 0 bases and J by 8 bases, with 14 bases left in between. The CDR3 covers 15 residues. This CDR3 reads CASSQDLGYRYEQFF. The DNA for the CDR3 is TGTGCCAGCAGCCAAGATCTAGGGTACAGGTATGAGCAGTTCTTC.

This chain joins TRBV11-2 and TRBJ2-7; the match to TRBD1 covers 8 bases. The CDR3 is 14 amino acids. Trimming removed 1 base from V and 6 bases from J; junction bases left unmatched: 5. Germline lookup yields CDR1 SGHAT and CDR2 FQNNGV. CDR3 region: CASSLVQGAGEQYF. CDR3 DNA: TGTGCCAGCAGCTTAGTTCAGGGGGCGGGCGAGCAGTACTTC.

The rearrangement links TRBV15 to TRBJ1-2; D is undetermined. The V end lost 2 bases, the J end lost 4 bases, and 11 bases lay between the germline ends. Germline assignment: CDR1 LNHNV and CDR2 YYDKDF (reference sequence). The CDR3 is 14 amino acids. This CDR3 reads CATSRPEPSYGYTF. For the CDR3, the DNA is TGTGCCACCAGCAGACCTGAGCCCTCCTATGGCTACACCTTC.

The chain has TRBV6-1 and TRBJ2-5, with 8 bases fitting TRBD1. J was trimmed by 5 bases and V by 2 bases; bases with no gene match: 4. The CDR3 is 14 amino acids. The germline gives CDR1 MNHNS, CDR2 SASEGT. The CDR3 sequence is CASSEQGAGETQYF. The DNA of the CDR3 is TGTGCCAGCAGTGAACAGGGGGCTGGTGAGACCCAGTACTTC.

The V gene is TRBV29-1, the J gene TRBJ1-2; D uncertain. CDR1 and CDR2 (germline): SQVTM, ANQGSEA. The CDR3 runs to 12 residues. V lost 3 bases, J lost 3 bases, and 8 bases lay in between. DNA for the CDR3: TGCAGCGTTGAGGGCTCAGACTATGGCTACACCTTC. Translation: CSVEGSDYGYTF.

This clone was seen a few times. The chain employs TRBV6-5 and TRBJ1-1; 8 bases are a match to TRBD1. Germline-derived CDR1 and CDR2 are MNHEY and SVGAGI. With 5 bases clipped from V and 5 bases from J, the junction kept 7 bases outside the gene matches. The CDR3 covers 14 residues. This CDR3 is CASSEDRAWTEAFF. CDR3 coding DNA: TGTGCCAGCAGTGAGGACAGGGCATGGACTGAAGCTTTCTTT.

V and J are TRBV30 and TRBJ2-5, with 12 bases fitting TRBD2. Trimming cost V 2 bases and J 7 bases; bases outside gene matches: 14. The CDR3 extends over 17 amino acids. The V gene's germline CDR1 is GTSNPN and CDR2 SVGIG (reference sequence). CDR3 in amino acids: CAWSSGLAGSVGGTQYF. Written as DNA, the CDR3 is TGTGCCTGGAGTTCCGGACTAGCGGGATCGGTCGGGGGGACCCAGTACTTC.

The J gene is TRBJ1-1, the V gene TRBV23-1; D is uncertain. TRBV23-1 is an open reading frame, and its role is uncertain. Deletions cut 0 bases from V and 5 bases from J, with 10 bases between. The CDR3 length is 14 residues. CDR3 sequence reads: CASSQSGRRTEAFF. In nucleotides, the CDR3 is TGCGCCAGCAGTCAATCTGGGAGGAGAACTGAAGCTTTCTTT.

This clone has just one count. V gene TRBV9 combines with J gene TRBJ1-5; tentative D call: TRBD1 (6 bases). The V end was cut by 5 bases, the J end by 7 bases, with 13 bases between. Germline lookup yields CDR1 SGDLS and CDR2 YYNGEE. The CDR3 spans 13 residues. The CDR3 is CASSPQGDQPQHF. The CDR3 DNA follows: TGTGCCAGCAGTCCACAGGGTGACCAGCCCCAGCATTTT.

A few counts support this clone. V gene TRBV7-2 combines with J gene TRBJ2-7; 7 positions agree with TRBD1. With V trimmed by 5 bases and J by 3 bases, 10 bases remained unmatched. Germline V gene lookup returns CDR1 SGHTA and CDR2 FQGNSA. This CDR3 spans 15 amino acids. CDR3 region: CASSGRTGRFYEQYF. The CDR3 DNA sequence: TGTGCCAGCAGCGGTCGGACAGGACGGTTCTACGAGCAGTACTTC.

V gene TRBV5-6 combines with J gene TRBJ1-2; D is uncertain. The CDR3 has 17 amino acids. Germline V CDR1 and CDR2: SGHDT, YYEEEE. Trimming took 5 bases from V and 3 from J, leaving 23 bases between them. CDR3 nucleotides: TGTGCCAGCAGGAGAGACCACGGGTCCGCGGACTACTATGGCTACACCTTC. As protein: CASRRDHGSADYYGYTF. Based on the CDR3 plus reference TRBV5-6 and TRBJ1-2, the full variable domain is DAGVTQSPTHLIKTRGQQVTLRCSPKSGHDTVSWYQQALGQGPQFIFQYYEEEERQRGNFPDRFSGHQFPNYSSELNVNALLLGDSALYLCASRRDHGSADYYGYTFGSGTRLTVV.

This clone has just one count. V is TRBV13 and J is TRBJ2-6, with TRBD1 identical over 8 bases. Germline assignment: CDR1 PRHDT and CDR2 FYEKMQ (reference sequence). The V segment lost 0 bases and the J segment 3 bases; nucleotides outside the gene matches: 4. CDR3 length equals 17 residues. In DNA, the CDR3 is TGTGCCAGCAGCTTAGGCCAGGGGGCGAGTGGGGCCAACGTCCTGACTTTC. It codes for CASSLGQGASGANVLTF. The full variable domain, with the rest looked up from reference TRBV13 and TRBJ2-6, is AAGVIQSPRHLIKEKRETATLKCYPIPRHDTVYWYQQGPGQDPQFLISFYEKMQSDKGSIPDRFSAQQFSDYHSELNMSSLELGDSALYFCASSLGQGASGANVLTFGAGSRLTVL.

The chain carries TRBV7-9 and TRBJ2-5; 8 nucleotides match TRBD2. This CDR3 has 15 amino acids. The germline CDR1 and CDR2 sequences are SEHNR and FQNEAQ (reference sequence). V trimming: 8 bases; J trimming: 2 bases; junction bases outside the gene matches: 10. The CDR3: CASSGRGAPQETQYF. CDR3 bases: TGTGCCAGCTCGGGGCGGGGGGCACCTCAAGAGACCCAGTACTTC.

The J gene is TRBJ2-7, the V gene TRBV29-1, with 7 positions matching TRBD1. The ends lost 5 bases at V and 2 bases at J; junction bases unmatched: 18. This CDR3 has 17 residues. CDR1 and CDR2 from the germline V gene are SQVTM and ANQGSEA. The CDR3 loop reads CSVILHLGQSTPYEQYF. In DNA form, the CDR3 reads TGCAGCGTTATACTTCACCTGGGACAGTCGACCCCCTACGAGCAGTACTTC.

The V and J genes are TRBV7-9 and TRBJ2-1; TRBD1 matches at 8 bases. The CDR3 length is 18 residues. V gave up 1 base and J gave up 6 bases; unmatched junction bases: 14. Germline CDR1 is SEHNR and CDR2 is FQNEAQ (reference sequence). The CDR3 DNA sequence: TGTGCCAGCAGCTTAGTAGCGCTTCGGACAGGGATTGGCAATGAGCAGTTCTTC. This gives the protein CASSLVALRTGIGNEQFF.

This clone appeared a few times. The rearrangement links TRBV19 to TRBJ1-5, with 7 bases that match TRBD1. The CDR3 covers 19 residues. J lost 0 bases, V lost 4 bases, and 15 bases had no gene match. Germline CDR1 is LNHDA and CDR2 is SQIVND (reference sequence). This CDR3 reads CASSTIQTGYSISNQPQHF. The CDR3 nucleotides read TGTGCCAGTAGTACCATCCAGACAGGGTATTCGATTAGCAATCAGCCCCAGCATTTT.

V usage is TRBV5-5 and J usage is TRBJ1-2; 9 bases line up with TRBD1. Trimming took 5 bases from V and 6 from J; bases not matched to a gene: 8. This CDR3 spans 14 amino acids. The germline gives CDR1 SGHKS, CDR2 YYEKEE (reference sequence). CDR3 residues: CASRPDRGSDGYTF. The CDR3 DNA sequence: TGTGCCAGCAGGCCGGACAGGGGATCGGATGGCTACACCTTC.

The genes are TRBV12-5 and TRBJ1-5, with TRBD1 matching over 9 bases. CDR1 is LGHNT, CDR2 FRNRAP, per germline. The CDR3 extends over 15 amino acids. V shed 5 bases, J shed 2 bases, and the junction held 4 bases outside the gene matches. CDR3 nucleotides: TGTGCTAGTGGTAGGGACAGGGTCGGCAATCAGCCCCAGCATTTT. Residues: CASGRDRVGNQPQHF.

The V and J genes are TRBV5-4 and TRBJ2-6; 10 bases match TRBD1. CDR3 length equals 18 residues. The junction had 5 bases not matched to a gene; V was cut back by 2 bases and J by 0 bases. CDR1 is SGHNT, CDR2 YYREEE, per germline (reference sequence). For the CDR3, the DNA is TGTGCCAGCAGCTTCCGACAGGGGGCCATCTCTGGGGCCAACGTCCTGACTTTC. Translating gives CASSFRQGAISGANVLTF.

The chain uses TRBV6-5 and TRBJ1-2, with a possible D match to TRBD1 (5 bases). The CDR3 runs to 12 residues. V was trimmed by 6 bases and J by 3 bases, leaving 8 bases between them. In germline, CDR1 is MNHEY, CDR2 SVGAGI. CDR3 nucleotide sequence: TGTGCCAGCAGGGTAGGGGACTATGGCTACACCTTC. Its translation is CASRVGDYGYTF.

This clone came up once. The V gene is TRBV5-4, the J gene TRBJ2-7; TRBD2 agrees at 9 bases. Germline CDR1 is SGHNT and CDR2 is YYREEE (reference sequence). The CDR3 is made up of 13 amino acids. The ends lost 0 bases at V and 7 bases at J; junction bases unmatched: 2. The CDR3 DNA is TGTGCCAGCAGCTTGGGAGCGGGGGGTGAGCAGTACTTC. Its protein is CASSLGAGGEQYF.

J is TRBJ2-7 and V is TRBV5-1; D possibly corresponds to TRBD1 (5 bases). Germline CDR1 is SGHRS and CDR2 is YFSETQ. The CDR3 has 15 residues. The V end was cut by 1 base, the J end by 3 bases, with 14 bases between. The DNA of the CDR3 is TGCGCCAGCAGCTTGTTCGCGCAGGGCGACTACGAGCAGTACTTC. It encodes CASSLFAQGDYEQYF.

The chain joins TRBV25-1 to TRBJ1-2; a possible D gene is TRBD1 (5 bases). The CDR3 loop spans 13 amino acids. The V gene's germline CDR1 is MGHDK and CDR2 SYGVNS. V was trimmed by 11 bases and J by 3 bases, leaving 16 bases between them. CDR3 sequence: CASREGLDYGYTF. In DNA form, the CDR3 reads TGTGCCTCCAGGGAGGGTTTGGACTATGGCTACACCTTC.

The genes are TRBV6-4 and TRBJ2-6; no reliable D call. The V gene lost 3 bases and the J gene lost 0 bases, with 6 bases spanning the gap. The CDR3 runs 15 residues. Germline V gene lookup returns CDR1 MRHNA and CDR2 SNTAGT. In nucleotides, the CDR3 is TGTGCCAGCAGTGAGTCGGTCTCTGGGGCCAACGTCCTGACTTTC. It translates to CASSESVSGANVLTF.